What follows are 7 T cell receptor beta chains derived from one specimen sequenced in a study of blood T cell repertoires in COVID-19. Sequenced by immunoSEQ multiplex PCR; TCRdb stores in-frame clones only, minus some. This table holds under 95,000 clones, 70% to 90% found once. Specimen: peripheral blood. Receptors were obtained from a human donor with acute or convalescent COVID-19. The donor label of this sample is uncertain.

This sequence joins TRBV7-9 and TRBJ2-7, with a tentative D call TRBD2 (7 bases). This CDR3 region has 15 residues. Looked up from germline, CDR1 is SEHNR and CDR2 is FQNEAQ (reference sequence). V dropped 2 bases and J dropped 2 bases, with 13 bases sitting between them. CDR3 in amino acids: CASSLSGTLTYEQYF. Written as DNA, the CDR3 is TGTGCCAGCAGCTTAAGCGGGACACTTACCTACGAGCAGTACTTC.

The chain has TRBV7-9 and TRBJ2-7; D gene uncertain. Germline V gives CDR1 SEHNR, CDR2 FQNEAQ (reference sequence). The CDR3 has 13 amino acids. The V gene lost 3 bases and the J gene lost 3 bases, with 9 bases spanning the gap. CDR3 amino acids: CASSFSNLYEQYF. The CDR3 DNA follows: TGTGCCAGCAGCTTCTCTAACCTCTACGAGCAGTACTTC.

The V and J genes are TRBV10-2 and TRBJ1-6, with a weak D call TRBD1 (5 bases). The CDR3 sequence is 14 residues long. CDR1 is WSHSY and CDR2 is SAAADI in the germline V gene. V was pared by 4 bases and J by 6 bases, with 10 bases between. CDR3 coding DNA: TGCGCCAGCAGTGGGCAGGGAAGTAATTCACCCCTCCACTTT. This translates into CASSGQGSNSPLHF.

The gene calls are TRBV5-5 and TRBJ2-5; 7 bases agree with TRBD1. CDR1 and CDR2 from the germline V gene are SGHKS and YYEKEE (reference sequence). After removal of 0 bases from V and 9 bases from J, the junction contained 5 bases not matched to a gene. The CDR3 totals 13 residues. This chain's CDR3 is CASSLDGQGAQYF. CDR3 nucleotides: TGTGCCAGCAGCTTGGATGGGCAGGGGGCCCAGTACTTC.

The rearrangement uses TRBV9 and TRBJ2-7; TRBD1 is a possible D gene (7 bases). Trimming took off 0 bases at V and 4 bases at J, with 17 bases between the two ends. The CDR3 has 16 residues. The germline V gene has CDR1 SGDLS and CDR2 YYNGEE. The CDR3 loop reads CASSVGAGTAAYEQYF. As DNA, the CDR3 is TGTGCCAGCAGCGTAGGCGCGGGGACAGCCGCTTACGAGCAGTACTTC.

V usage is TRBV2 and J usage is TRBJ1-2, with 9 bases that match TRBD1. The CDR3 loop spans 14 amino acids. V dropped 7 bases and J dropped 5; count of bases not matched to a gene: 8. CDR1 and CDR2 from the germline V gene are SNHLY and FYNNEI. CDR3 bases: TGTGCCAGCATGGGGCAGACAGGGGGATATGGCTACACCTTC. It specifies CASMGQTGGYGYTF.

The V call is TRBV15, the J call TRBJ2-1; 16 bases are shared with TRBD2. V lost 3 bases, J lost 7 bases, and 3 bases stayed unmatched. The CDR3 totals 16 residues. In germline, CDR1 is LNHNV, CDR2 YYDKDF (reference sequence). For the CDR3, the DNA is TGTGCCACCAGCAGGGGACTAGCGGGGGGGGTAAATGAGCAGTTCTTC. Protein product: CATSRGLAGGVNEQFF.